This T cell receptor (beta chain) was sequenced during a study of T cell responses to AZD1222 COVID-19 vaccine (dated by TCRdb to 2020 to 2022). A note on the overall study: A total of 230 to 250 trial participants underwent TCR sequencing, of whom around 210 had received two doses of AZD1222 and approximately 25 had received two doses of the MenACWY control vaccine. Trial participants were enrolled by age into 18-55, 56-69 and 70-plus year subgroups, with roughly 150, 30 and 60 TCR-sequenced participants respectively. The paper as a whole reports these results and caveats: The vaccine-associated CD4 TCRs covered the entire spike protein, and the dominant responses fell in regions 160-218 and 743-854. Reportedly, almost half of the unique spike-specific TCRs recognized epitopes lying outside the regions that are mutated in the B.1.351 and B.1.1.7 variants. In the small 56-69-year group, the increase in depth fell short of significance, most likely because of low power. A significant rise in spike-specific TCR breadth and depth was observed after two AZD1222 doses relative to day 0 and relative to MenACWY recipients. Conclusions about previously exposed vaccinees were limited because only a handful of AZD1222 recipients were SARS-CoV-2 seropositive at baseline. Because no day 14 peak-response samples were available, the repertoires could be characterized only after the peak T cell response. Most participants were white British and females outnumbered males, and the authors suggested that clonal diversity may have been underestimated.

The CDR3 regions of human TCRbeta chains were subjected to immunosequencing. The study's own analysis went as follows. TCRs in the repertoires were compared against a reference library of SARS-CoV-2-specific TCRs that had been generated with the MIRA antigen-specificity platform. Breadth was defined as the fraction of unique TCRs that were SARS-CoV-2-associated. Depth was defined as the fraction of total T cells that were SARS-CoV-2-associated. Using the MIRA data, each spike-specific TCR was mapped to the spike region that the TCR reacts to and placed in a CD4 or CD8 class. Log10-transformed breadth and depth values were compared by one-way ANOVA with Sidak's multiple comparisons tests. TCRdb stores this immuneACCESS table with in-frame sequences only. Part of the clones is absent; in the studies checked, under half of the shortfall reflects unresolved V genes, and no reason is known for the rest. Clone size and V and J calls were adopted from that table, with D and trimming inferred from the DNA. The sample records around 80,000 clones, under 95% of which are singletons. Approximately 4.5% of the sample is in the top ten clones.

On this clone: It lacks a known antigen. The sample holds no much larger clone one base away, and base qualities are not on file.

Interpreted using the paper, the time point label stands for: about 28 days (+/-7) after the second vaccine dose. AZD1222 recipients with second doses at about 4 weeks or about 12 weeks were pooled, because spike-specific TCR depth and breadth did not differ between schedules. The vaccinee samples were drawn from two UK trials, COV001 and COV002, one of which was a single-blind randomized controlled phase 2/3 trial testing AZD1222 (ChAdOx1 nCoV-19) in healthy adults. For TCRbeta chain sequencing, PBMC samples from trial participants were taken at day 0 and at day 28 after the second dose. The CDR3 numbers 16 residues from cysteine through phenylalanine. Of the read, only the CDR3 DNA is kept; its 48 bases are in frame from base 1. From a lookup of the germline V gene, CDR1 and CDR2 are MNHNS and SASEGT. V was cut back by 3 bases and J by 1 base, leaving a gap of 15 bases between them.

The V and J genes are TRBV6-1 and TRBJ1-2, with an unclear D gene assignment. Sequencing was performed on peripheral blood, taken 28 days after the second AZD1222 dose. This sequence originates from an adult who received the AZD1222 COVID-19 vaccine. The nucleotide sequence reads TGTGCCAGCAGTGAGGTAGACGATGACCTTAACTATGGCTACACCTTC. It is translated as CASSEVDDDLNYGYTF.